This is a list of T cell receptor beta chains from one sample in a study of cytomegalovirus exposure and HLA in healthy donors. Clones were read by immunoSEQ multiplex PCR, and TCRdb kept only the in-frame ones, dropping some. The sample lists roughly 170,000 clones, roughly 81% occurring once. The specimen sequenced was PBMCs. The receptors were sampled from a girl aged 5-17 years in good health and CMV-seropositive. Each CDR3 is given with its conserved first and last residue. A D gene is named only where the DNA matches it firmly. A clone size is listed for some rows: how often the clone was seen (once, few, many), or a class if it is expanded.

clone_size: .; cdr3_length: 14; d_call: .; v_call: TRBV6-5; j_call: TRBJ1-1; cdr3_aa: CASSYSSGYTEAFF; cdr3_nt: TGTGCCAGCAGTTACTCCTCAGGGTACACTGAAGCTTTCTTT
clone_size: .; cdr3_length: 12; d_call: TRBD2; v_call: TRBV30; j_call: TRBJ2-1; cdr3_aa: CASGGPYNEQFF; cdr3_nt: TGTGCCTCGGGGGGGCCCTACAATGAGCAGTTCTTC
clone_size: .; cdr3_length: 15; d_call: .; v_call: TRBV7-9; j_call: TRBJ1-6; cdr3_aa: CASSAQQGGNSPLHF; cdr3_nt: TGTGCCAGCAGCGCCCAACAGGGCGGTAATTCACCCCTCCACTTT
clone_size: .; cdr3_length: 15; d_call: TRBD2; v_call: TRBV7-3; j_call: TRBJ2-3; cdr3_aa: CASSSSGVGTDTQYF; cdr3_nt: TGTGCCAGCAGCTCGAGCGGGGTGGGCACAGATACGCAGTATTTT
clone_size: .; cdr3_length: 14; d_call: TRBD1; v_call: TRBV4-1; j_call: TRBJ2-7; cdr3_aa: CASSQETGNHEQYF; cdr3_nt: TGCGCCAGCAGCCAAGAGACAGGGAACCACGAGCAGTACTTC
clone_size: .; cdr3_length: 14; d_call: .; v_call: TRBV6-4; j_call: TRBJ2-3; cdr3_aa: CASSDGSGTDTQYF; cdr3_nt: TGTGCCAGCAGTGACGGAAGCGGCACAGATACGCAGTATTTT
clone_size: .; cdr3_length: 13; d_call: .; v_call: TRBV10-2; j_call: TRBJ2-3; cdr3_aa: CASSEALRNTQYF; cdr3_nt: TGCGCCAGCAGTGAGGCTTTGAGGAATACGCAGTATTTT
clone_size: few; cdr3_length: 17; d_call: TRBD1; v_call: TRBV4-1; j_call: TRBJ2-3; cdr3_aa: CASRAWDRGRGTDTQYF; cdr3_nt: TGCGCCAGCCGAGCCTGGGACAGGGGTCGGGGCACAGATACGCAGTATTTT
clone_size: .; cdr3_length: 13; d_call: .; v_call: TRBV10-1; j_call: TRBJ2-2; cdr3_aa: CASSEVASGELFF; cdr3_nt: TGCGCCAGCAGTGAGGTAGCTTCCGGGGAGCTGTTTTTT
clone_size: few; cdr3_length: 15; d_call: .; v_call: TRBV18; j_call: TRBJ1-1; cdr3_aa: CASSSSLVGGTEAFF; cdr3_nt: TGTGCCAGCTCTTCCTCCCTGGTAGGGGGCACTGAAGCTTTCTTT
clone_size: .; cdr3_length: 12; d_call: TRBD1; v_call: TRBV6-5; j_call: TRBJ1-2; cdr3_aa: CATHEGAYGYTF; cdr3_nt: TGTGCCACCCACGAGGGGGCCTATGGCTACACCTTC
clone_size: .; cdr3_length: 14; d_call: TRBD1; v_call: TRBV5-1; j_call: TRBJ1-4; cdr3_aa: CAGKSTGANEKLFF; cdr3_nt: TGCGCCGGCAAATCGACAGGGGCTAATGAAAAACTGTTTTTT
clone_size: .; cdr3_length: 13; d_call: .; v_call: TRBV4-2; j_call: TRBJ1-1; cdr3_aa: CASSQKQGTEAFF; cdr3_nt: TGTGCCAGCAGCCAGAAACAGGGCACTGAAGCTTTCTTT
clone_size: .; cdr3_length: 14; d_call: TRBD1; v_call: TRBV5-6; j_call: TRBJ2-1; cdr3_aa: CASSSLGQYNEQFF; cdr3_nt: TGTGCCAGCAGCTCGTTGGGACAGTACAATGAGCAGTTCTTC
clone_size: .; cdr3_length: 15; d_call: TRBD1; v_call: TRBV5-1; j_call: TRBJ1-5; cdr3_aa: CASSLGQGGNQPQHF; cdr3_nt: TGCGCCAGCAGCTTGGGACAGGGCGGCAATCAGCCCCAGCATTTT
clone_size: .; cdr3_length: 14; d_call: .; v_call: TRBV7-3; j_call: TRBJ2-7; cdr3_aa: CASSLVGGVGEQYF; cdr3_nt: TGTGCCAGCAGCTTAGTCGGCGGGGTTGGGGAGCAGTACTTC
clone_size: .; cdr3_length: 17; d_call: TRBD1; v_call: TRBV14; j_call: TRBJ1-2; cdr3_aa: CASSQVRGRAGSYGYTF; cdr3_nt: TGTGCCAGCAGCCAGGTCAGGGGGCGAGCCGGGAGCTATGGCTACACCTTC
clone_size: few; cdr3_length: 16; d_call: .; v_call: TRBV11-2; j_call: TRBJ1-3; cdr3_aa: CASSLEGAPWGNTIYF; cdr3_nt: TGTGCCAGCAGCTTAGAGGGGGCGCCTTGGGGAAACACCATATATTTT